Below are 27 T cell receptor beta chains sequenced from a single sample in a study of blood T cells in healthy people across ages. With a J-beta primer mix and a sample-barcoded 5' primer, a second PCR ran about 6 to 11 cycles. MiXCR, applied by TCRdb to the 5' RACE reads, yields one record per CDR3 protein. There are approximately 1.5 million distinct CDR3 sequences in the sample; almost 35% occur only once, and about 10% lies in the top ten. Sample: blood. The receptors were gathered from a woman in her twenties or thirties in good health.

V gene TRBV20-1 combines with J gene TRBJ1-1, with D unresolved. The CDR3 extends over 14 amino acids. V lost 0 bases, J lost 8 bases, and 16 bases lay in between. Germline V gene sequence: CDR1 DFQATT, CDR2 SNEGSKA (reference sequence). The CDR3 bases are TGCAGTGCTAGAGATTCCCCCAGCGAATTGGAAGCTTTCTTT. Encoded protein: CSARDSPSELEAFF.

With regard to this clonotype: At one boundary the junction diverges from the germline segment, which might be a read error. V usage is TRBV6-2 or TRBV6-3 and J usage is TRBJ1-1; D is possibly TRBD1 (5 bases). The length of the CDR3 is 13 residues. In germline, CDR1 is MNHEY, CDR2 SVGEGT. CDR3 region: CAGSFDRNTEAFF. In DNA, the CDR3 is TGTGCCGGCAGTTTCGACAGGAACACTGAAGCTTTCTTT.

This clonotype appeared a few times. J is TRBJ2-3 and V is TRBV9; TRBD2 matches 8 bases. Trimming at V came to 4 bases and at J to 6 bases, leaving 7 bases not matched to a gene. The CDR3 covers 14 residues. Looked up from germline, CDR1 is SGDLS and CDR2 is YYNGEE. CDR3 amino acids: CASSPLAGSDTQYF. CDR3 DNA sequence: TGTGCCAGCAGCCCATTAGCGGGATCCGATACGCAGTATTTT.

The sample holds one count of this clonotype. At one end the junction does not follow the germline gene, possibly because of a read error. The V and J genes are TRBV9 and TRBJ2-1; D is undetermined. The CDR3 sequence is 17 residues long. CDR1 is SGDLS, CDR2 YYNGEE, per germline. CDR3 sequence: CAGSPILLRSSYNEQFF. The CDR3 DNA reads TGTGCCGGCAGCCCCATTCTTCTACGGAGCTCCTACAATGAGCAGTTCTTC.

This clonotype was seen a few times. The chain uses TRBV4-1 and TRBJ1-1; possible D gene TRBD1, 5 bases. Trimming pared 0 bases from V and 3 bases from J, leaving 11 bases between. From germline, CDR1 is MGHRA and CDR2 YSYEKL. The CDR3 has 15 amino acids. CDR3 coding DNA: TGCGCCAGCAGCCAAGAGGGGTGGGGGTACACTGAAGCTTTCTTT. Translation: CASSQEGWGYTEAFF.

This CDR3 reads CSARSLTHNEQFF. The CDR3 bases are TGCAGTGCTAGGAGCTTAACGCACAATGAGCAGTTCTTC. The chain joins TRBV20-1 to TRBJ2-1, with unresolved D. The germline V and J ends were trimmed by 3 bases and 5 bases, with 11 bases remaining between them. The germline V gene has CDR1 DFQATT and CDR2 SNEGSKA (reference sequence). The CDR3 consists of 13 residues.

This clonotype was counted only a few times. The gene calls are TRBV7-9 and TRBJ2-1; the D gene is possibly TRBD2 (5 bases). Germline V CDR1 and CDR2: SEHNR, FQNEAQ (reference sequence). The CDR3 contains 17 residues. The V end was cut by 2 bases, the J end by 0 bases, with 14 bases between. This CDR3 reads CASSLFAFSVSYNEQFF. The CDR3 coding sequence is TGTGCCAGCAGCTTATTCGCCTTTAGCGTCTCCTACAATGAGCAGTTCTTC. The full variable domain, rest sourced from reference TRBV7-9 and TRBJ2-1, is DTGVSQNPRHKITKRGQNVTFRCDPISEHNRLYWYRQTLGQGPEFLTYFQNEAQLEKSRLLSDRFSAERPKGSFSTLEIQRTEQGDSAMYLCASSLFAFSVSYNEQFFGPGTRLTVL.

CDR3 loop: CASSQIAGVPYEQYF. As DNA, the CDR3 is TGTGCCAGCAGCCAAATAGCGGGAGTCCCCTACGAGCAGTACTTC. This sequence joins TRBV3-1 and TRBJ2-7; 9 bases line up with TRBD2. V lost 2 bases, J lost 2 bases, and 4 bases stayed unmatched. CDR1 is LGHDT and CDR2 is YNNKEL in the germline V gene (reference sequence). This CDR3 is 15 amino acids long.

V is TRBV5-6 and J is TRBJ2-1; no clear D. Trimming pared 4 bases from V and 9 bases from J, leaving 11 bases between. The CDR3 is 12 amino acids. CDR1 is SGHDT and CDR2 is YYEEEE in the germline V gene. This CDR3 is CASSPLAGEQFF. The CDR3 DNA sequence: TGTGCCAGCAGCCCCTTGGCCGGTGAGCAGTTCTTC.

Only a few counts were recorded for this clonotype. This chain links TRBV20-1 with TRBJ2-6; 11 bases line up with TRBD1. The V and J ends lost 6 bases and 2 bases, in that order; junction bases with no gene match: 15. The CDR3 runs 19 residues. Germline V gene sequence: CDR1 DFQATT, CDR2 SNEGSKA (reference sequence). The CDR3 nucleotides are TGCAGTGCCGCAGGACAGGGGGCCAGGGATTTGGCTGGGGCCAACGTCCTGACTTTC. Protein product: CSAAGQGARDLAGANVLTF.

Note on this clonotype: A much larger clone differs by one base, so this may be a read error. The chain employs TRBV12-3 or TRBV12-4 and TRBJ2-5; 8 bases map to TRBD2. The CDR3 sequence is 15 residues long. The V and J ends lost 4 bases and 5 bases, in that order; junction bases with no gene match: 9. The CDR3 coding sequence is TGTGCCAGCAGTTGGGGGACTAGGAGTCGGGAGACCCAGTACTTC. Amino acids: CASSWGTRSRETQYF.

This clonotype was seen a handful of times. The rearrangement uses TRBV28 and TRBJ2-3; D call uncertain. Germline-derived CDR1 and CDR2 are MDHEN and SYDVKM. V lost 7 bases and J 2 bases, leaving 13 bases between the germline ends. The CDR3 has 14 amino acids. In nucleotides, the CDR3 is TGTGCCAGCACCTCCCGGAAGTACACAGATACGCAGTATTTT. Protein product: CASTSRKYTDTQYF.

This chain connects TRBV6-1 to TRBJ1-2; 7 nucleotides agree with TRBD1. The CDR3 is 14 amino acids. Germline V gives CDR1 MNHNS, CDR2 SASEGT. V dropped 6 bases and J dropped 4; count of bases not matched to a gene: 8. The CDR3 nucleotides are TGTGCCAGCAGGGAATATCACAGGGGCTATGGCTACACCTTC. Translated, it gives CASREYHRGYGYTF.

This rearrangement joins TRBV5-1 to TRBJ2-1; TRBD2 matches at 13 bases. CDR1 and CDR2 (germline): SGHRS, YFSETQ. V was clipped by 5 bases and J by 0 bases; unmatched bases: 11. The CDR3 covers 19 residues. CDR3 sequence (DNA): TGCGCCAGCAGACCTGGGGGACTAGCGGGGAAAGGCTCCTACAATGAGCAGTTCTTC. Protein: CASRPGGLAGKGSYNEQFF.

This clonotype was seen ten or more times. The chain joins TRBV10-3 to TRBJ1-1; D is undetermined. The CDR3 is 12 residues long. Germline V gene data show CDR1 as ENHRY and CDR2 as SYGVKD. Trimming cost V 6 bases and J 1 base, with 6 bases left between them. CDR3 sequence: CAIRMGNTEAFF. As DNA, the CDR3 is TGTGCCATCAGAATGGGGAACACTGAAGCTTTCTTT.

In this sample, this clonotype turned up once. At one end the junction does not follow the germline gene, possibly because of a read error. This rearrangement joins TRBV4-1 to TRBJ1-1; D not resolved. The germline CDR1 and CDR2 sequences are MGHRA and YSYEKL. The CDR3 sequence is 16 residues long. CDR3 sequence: CASSHGTTHMNTEAFF. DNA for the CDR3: TGCGCCAGTAGCCATGGTACGACTCACATGAACACTGAAGCTTTCTTT.

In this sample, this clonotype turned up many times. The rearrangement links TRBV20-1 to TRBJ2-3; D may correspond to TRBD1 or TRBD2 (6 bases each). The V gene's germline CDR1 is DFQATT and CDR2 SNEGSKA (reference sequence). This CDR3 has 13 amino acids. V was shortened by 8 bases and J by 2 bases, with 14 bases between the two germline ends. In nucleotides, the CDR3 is TGCAGTCGAACAGGGAGGCCCACAGATACGCAGTATTTT. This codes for CSRTGRPTDTQYF.

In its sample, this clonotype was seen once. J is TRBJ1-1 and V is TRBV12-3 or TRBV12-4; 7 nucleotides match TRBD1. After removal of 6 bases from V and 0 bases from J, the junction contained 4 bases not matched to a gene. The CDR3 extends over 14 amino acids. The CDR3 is CASRSGQMNTEAFF. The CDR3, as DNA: TGTGCCAGCAGATCGGGACAGATGAACACTGAAGCTTTCTTT.

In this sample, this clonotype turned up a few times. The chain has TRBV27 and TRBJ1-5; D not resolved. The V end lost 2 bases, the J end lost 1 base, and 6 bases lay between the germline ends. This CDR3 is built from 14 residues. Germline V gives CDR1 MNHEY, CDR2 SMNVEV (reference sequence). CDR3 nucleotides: TGTGCCAGCAGTTTACGTCCGAGCAATCAGCCCCAGCATTTT. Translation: CASSLRPSNQPQHF.

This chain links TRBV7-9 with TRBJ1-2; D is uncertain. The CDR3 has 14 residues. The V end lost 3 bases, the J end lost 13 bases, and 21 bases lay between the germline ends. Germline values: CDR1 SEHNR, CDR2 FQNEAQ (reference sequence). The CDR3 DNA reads TGTGCCAGCAGCTTGGTCGGACCGGGCCCATCCCTCACCTTC. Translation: CASSLVGPGPSLTF.

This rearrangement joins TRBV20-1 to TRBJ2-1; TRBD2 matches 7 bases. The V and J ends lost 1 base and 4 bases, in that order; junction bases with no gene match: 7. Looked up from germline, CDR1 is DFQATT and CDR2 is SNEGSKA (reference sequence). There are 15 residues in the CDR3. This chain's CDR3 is CSARAGDYLYNEQFF. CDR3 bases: TGCAGTGCTAGAGCCGGGGACTATCTATACAATGAGCAGTTCTTC.

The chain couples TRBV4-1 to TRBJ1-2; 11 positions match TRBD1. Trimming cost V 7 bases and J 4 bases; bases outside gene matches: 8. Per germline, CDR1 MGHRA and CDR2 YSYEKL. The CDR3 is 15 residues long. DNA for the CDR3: TGCGCCAGCAATATCCCCGGACAGGGGGCCTATGGCTACACCTTC. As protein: CASNIPGQGAYGYTF.

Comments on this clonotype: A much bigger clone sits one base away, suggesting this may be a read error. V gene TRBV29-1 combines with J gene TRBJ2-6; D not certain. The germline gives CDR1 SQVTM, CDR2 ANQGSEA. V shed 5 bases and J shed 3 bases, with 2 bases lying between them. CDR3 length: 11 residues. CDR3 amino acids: CSVLGANVLTF. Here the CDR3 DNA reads TGCAGCGTTCTTGGGGCCAACGTCCTGACTTTC. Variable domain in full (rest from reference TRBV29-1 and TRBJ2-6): SAVISQKPSRDICQRGTSLTIQCQVDSQVTMMFWYRQQPGQSLTLIATANQGSEATYESGFVIDKFPISRPNLTFSTLTVSNMSPEDSSIYLCSVLGANVLTFGAGSRLTVL.

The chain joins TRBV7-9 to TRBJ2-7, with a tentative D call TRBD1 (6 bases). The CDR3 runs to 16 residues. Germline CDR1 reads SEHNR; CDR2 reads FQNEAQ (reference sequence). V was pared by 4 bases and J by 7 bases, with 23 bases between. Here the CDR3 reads CASSSSETGSYNEQYF. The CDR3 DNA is TGTGCCAGCAGCTCCTCTGAGACAGGCTCCTACAATGAGCAGTACTTC.

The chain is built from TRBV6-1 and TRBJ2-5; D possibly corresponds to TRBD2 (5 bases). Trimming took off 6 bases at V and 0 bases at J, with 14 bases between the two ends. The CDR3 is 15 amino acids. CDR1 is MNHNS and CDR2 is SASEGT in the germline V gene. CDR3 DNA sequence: TGTGCCAGCAGGGGGTCAGCGGCGTACCAAGAGACCCAGTACTTC. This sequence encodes CASRGSAAYQETQYF.

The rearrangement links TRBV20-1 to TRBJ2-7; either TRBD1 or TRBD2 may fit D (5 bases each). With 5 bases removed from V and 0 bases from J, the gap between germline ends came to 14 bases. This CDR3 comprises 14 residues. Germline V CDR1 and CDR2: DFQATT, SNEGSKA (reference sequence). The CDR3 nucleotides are TGCAGTGCTTCCGGGACGGAAATCTCCTACGAGCAGTACTTC. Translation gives CSASGTEISYEQYF.

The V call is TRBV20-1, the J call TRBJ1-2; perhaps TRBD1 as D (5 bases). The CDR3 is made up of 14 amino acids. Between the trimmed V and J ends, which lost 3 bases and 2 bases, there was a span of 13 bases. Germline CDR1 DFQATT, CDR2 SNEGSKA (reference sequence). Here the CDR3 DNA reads TGCAGTGCTAGGGGGGGGACGGTGAACTATGGCTACACCTTC. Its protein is CSARGGTVNYGYTF.